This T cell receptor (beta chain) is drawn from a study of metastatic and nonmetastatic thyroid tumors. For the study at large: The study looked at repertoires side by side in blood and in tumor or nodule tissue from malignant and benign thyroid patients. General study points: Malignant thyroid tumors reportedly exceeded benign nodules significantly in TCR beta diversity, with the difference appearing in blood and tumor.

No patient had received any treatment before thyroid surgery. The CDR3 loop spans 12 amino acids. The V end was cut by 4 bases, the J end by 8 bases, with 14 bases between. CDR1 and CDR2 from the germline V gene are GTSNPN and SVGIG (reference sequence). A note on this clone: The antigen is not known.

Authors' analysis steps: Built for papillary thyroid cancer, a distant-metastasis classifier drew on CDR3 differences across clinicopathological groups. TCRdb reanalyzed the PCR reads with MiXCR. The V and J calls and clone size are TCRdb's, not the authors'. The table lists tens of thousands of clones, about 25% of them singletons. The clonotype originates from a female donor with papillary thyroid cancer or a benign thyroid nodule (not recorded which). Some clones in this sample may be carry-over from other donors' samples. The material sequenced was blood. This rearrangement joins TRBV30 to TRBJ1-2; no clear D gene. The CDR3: CAWTPGLQGYTF. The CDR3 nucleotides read TGTGCCTGGACCCCGGGCCTTCAAGGCTACACCTTC.